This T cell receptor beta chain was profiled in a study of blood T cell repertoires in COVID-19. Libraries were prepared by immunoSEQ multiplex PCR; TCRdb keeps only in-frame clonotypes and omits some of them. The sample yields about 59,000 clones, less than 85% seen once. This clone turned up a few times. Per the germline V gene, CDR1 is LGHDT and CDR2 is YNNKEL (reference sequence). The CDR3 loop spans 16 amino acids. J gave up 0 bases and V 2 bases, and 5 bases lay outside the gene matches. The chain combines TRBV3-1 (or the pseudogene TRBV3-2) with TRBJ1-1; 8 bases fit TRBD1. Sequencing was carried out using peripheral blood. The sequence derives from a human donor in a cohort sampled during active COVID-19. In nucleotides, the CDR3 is TGTGCCAGCAGCCAATGGGACAGGATTTTGAACACTGAAGCTTTCTTT. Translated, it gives CASSQWDRILNTEAFF.